Detailed here is one TCR beta chain. The time point here: newly diagnosed GD, antithyroid drugs for less than 3 months. The TCR library used RNA extracted from PBMCs. The sample belongs to a study of regulatory T cells in long-lasting Graves disease. Assembly of TCR beta libraries relied on iRepertoire HTBI primers together with Arm-PCR of CDR3 regions. TCRdb analysed the multiplex PCR reads with MiXCR anew, one entry per CDR3 protein. This table has some 600,000 distinct CDR3 sequences, more than 15% appearing once. Germline V gives CDR1 LGHNA, CDR2 YNFKEQ. V lost 1 base, J lost 1 base, and 10 bases lay in between. This CDR3 is 15 amino acids long. This same sample was also part of a study on T cells in Graves' hyperthyroidism and ophthalmopathy.

This specimen was peripheral blood mononuclear cells (PBMCs), taken at new diagnosis, from a patient treated with antithyroid drugs. This TCR derives from a young man with Graves disease. V usage is TRBV4-2 and J usage is TRBJ1-2; no clear D. The CDR3 bases are TGTGCCAGCAGCCAAGCAGGAGGGTTTAACTATGGCTACACCTTC. It codes for CASSQAGGFNYGYTF.